The 23 T cell receptor beta chains in this list originate from one sample, sequenced in a study of regulatory T cells in long-lasting Graves disease. Construction of TCR beta libraries relied on iRepertoire HTBI primers and on Arm-PCR targeting CDR3 regions. MiXCR, applied by TCRdb to the multiplex PCR reads, yields one record per CDR3 protein. The sample gives under 700,000 distinct CDR3 sequences, 15% to 20% of which show up once; 20% to 25% is in the top ten. The time point here: newly diagnosed GD, antithyroid drugs for less than 3 months. PBMCs provided the RNA from which the TCR library was made. These data were also filed under a second study, of T cells in Graves' hyperthyroidism and ophthalmopathy.

This specimen consisted of peripheral blood mononuclear cells (PBMCs), obtained at new diagnosis, from a patient treated with antithyroid drugs. The receptors were gathered from a woman between 40 and 65 years old with Graves disease.

The sample holds many counts of this clonotype. The chain joins TRBV2 to TRBJ2-2; the D call may be TRBD1 or TRBD2 (5 bases each). Germline CDR1 is SNHLY and CDR2 is FYNNEI. The V and J ends lost 6 bases and 2 bases respectively, with 10 bases between them. The CDR3 contains 14 residues. The CDR3 protein is CASSTGPNTGELFF. Written as DNA, the CDR3 is TGTGCCAGCAGCACGGGACCTAACACCGGGGAGCTGTTTTTT.

This clonotype was counted between two and nine times. Here the CDR3 reads CASSSLQGPSPLHF. CDR3 DNA sequence: TGCGCCAGCAGCTCACTACAGGGACCTTCACCCCTCCACTTT. The V call is TRBV4-1, the J call TRBJ1-6; D might be TRBD1 (6 bases). The V end lost 5 bases, the J end lost 9 bases, and 14 bases lay between the germline ends. The CDR3 is 14 residues long. Germline assignment: CDR1 MGHRA and CDR2 YSYEKL.

This clonotype was recorded a few times. A much larger clone lies a single base off, so this may be a read error. The chain has TRBV11-2 and TRBJ1-2; D is unresolved. Germline loops: CDR1 SGHAT, CDR2 FQNNGV. V lost 8 bases and J 7 bases, leaving 23 bases between the germline ends. This CDR3 has 15 residues. The CDR3 DNA is TGTGCCAGCGGGCACGAGACGATCTTCCCTGGTGGCTACACCTTC. Amino acid sequence: CASGHETIFPGGYTF.

This clonotype has more than one count but fewer than ten. The chain carries TRBV9 and TRBJ1-5; D not resolved. The germline gives CDR1 SGDLS, CDR2 YYNGEE. This CDR3 is built from 15 residues. V lost 1 base, J lost 5 bases, and 13 bases lay in between. The DNA for the CDR3 is TGTGCCAGCAGCGTATCTCCAGCACTCGATCAGCCCCAGCATTTT. Protein product: CASSVSPALDQPQHF.

This chain connects TRBV11-2 to TRBJ1-1; D gene ambiguous. From germline, CDR1 is SGHAT and CDR2 FQNNGV. The CDR3 has 11 residues. V was clipped by 1 base and J by 8 bases, with 5 bases between them. The CDR3, as DNA: TGTGCCAGCAGCTTAGTTCAGGAAGCTTTCTTT. Translation gives CASSLVQEAFF.

The genes are TRBV20-1 and TRBJ1-5; TRBD1 is a possible D gene (5 bases). Between the trimmed V and J ends, which lost 4 bases and 4 bases, there was a span of 11 bases. Germline V CDR1 and CDR2: DFQATT, SNEGSKA (reference sequence). This CDR3 has 13 amino acids. Written as DNA, the CDR3 is TGCAGTGCTATCCCTGACAGTAATCAGCCCCAGCATTTT. Protein: CSAIPDSNQPQHF.

There are a few counts of this clonotype. This chain links TRBV6-2 or TRBV6-3 with TRBJ1-3; the D is unclear. The V and J ends lost 6 bases and 4 bases respectively, with 10 bases between them. CDR3 length: 13 amino acids. Per germline, CDR1 MNHEY and CDR2 SVGEGT. The CDR3 spells CASSLVRGNTIYF. The CDR3 region has the DNA TGTGCCAGCAGCCTCGTCAGGGGAAACACCATATATTTT.

The V gene is TRBV7-9, the J gene TRBJ2-3; D remains ambiguous. This CDR3 has 14 residues. Trimming removed 1 base at V and 5 bases at J, with 10 bases between. Germline V gives CDR1 SEHNR, CDR2 FQNEAQ (reference sequence). In DNA, the CDR3 is TGTGCCAGCAGCTTAGGACACGGGCGAGATACGCAGTATTTT. Its translation is CASSLGHGRDTQYF. Together with reference TRBV7-9 and TRBJ2-3, the CDR3 gives the full variable domain: DTGVSQNPRHKITKRGQNVTFRCDPISEHNRLYWYRQTLGQGPEFLTYFQNEAQLEKSRLLSDRFSAERPKGSFSTLEIQRTEQGDSAMYLCASSLGHGRDTQYFGPGTRLTVL.

In its sample, this clonotype was seen many times. The rearrangement uses TRBV6-1 and TRBJ2-7, with TRBD1 as a possible D gene (5 bases). The CDR3 contains 13 residues. Germline loops: CDR1 MNHNS, CDR2 SASEGT. V was pared by 4 bases and J by 3 bases, with 10 bases between. The CDR3, as DNA: TGTGCCAGCAGTGGACAGCCTCTCTACGAGCAGTACTTC. Translated: CASSGQPLYEQYF.

As regards this clonotype: A much larger clone is a single base away; this may be a read error. The CDR3 does not close with the conserved phenylalanine or tryptophan, likely indicating a read error. The chain links TRBV2 to TRBJ2-4; either TRBD1 or TRBD2 may supply D (5 bases each). The V gene lost 7 bases and the J gene lost 7 bases, with 11 bases spanning the gap. The CDR3 runs to 12 residues. Germline CDR1 SNHLY, CDR2 FYNNEI. CDR3 in DNA: TGTGCCAGCACCCGGGACGGGAACATTCAGTACGTC. Translated: CASTRDGNIQYV.

This clonotype has a count of ten or more. The V gene is TRBV7-9, the J gene TRBJ1-1; D is unclear. The CDR3 runs to 15 residues. Deletions cut 4 bases from V and 0 bases from J, with 12 bases between. Germline CDR1 and CDR2: SEHNR and FQNEAQ (reference sequence). CDR3 coding DNA: TGTGCCAGCAGCTCCCCCTTAAATATGAACACTGAAGCTTTCTTT. This encodes CASSSPLNMNTEAFF.

This clonotype was detected many times. The chain employs TRBV27 and TRBJ1-4; D perhaps matches TRBD1 (5 bases). Trimming pared 1 base from V and 8 bases from J, leaving 14 bases between. There are 15 residues in the CDR3. Germline assignment: CDR1 MNHEY and CDR2 SMNVEV (reference sequence). The CDR3 loop reads CASSLFGGGGEKLFF. The CDR3 DNA sequence: TGTGCCAGCAGTTTATTTGGGGGAGGTGGAGAAAAACTGTTTTTT.

This clonotype showed up many times. The chain couples TRBV2 to TRBJ2-7; TRBD1 is a possible D gene (6 bases). The CDR3 is 14 amino acids. Trimming took 6 bases from V and 6 from J, leaving 18 bases between them. CDR1 is SNHLY, CDR2 FYNNEI, per germline. The CDR3 DNA is TGTGCCAGCAGGGAGGTCCAGGGGCAACTCGAGCAGTACTTC. Its translation is CASREVQGQLEQYF.

This clonotype was counted only a few times. The chain employs TRBV2 and TRBJ2-1; TRBD2 agrees at 14 bases. Germline assignment: CDR1 SNHLY and CDR2 FYNNEI. This CDR3 comprises 17 residues. J was trimmed by 2 bases and V by 6 bases; bases with no gene match: 6. CDR3: CASRSGTSGGTYNEQFF. CDR3 DNA: TGTGCCAGCAGATCGGGGACTAGCGGGGGTACCTACAATGAGCAGTTCTTC. Full variable domain (outside the CDR3, taken from reference TRBV2 and TRBJ2-1): EPEVTQTPSHQVTQMGQEVILRCVPISNHLYFYWYRQILGQKVEFLVSFYNNEISEKSEIFDDQFSVERPDGSNFTLKIRSTKLEDSAMYFCASRSGTSGGTYNEQFFGPGTRLTVL.

As DNA, the CDR3 is TGTGCCAGCAGCGCCGGGACAGGGGTTTCCGGAAACACCATATATTTT. This codes for CASSAGTGVSGNTIYF. V is TRBV6-1 and J is TRBJ1-3, with 10 nucleotides matching TRBD1. CDR3 size: 16 residues. Germline CDR1 MNHNS, CDR2 SASEGT. V trimming: 6 bases; J trimming: 4 bases; junction bases outside the gene matches: 9.

J is TRBJ1-1 and V is TRBV29-1; unclear D gene. V was trimmed by 3 bases and J by 1 base, leaving 9 bases between them. Germline-derived CDR1 and CDR2 are SQVTM and ANQGSEA. The CDR3 consists of 13 residues. CDR3 sequence: CSVDHRRNTEAFF. The DNA for the CDR3 is TGCAGCGTTGACCACCGGAGGAACACTGAAGCTTTCTTT.

Ten or more counts support this clonotype. V and J are TRBV19 and TRBJ1-4; 11 nucleotides match TRBD1. CDR1 is LNHDA and CDR2 is SQIVND in the germline V gene (reference sequence). This CDR3 contains 15 residues. V dropped 6 bases and J dropped 7; count of bases not matched to a gene: 7. The DNA for the CDR3 is TGTGCCAGTAGCCTGATGGGACAGGGGGGTGAAAAACTGTTTTTT. Encoded protein: CASSLMGQGGEKLFF.

At least ten counts were recorded for this clonotype. This chain joins TRBV4-1 and TRBJ1-4, with a tentative D call TRBD1 (5 bases). The CDR3 has 15 amino acids. Between the trimmed V and J ends, which lost 0 bases and 4 bases, there was a span of 9 bases. Germline V gene sequence: CDR1 MGHRA, CDR2 YSYEKL. The CDR3 here is CASSQDVGDNEKLFF. In DNA form, the CDR3 reads TGCGCCAGCAGCCAAGATGTAGGGGATAATGAAAAACTGTTTTTT.

In its sample, this clonotype was seen a few times. The rearrangement joins TRBV28 to TRBJ1-4, with a weak D call TRBD1 (6 bases). Germline V gene lookup returns CDR1 MDHEN and CDR2 SYDVKM. Trimming removed 6 bases at V and 8 bases at J, with 13 bases between. This CDR3 contains 13 residues. This CDR3 reads CASRDSVGEKLFF. In DNA form, the CDR3 reads TGTGCCAGCAGGGACAGTGTAGGGGAAAAACTGTTTTTT.

This clonotype was seen only a few times. The chain combines TRBV18 with TRBJ2-1; 7 nucleotides match TRBD1. Germline V CDR1 and CDR2: KGHSH, LQKENI. CDR3 size: 14 residues. The junction had 1 base not matched to a gene; V was cut back by 3 bases and J by 2 bases. This chain's CDR3 is CASSPGQAYNEQFF. In DNA form, the CDR3 reads TGTGCCAGCTCACCCGGACAGGCCTACAATGAGCAGTTCTTC. Full variable domain (outside the CDR3, taken from reference TRBV18 and TRBJ2-1): NAGVMQNPRHLVRRRGQEARLRCSPMKGHSHVYWYRQLPEEGLKFMVYLQKENIIDESGMPKERFSAEFPKEGPSILRIQQVVRGDSAAYFCASSPGQAYNEQFFGPGTRLTVL.

There are a few counts of this clonotype. V usage is TRBV6-1 and J usage is TRBJ1-2; D unresolved. The CDR3 has 13 amino acids. Trimming removed 5 bases from V and 2 bases from J, with 9 bases in between. Per the germline V gene, CDR1 is MNHNS and CDR2 is SASEGT. The CDR3: CASSKTENYGYTF. The CDR3 bases are TGTGCCAGCAGTAAGACCGAAAACTATGGCTACACCTTC.

This clonotype was seen repeatedly, ten times or more. J is TRBJ2-1 and V is TRBV15; a weak D match, TRBD2 (6 bases). V lost 5 bases and J lost 0, with 14 bases in between. Looked up from germline, CDR1 is LNHNV and CDR2 is YYDKDF (reference sequence). The length of the CDR3 is 16 residues. CDR3 bases: TGTGCCACCAGCGGGGGGAGGACTTCCTCCTACAATGAGCAGTTCTTC. It translates to CATSGGRTSSYNEQFF. Based on the CDR3 plus reference TRBV15 and TRBJ2-1, the full variable domain is DAMVIQNPRYQVTQFGKPVTLSCSQTLNHNVMYWYQQKSSQAPKLLFHYYDKDFNNEADTPDNFQSRRPNTSFCFLDIRSPGLGDTAMYLCATSGGRTSSYNEQFFGPGTRLTVL.

This clonotype was seen repeatedly, ten times or more. The V gene is TRBV7-8, the J gene TRBJ2-3; 9 bases align to TRBD2. The CDR3 contains 15 residues. Looked up from germline, CDR1 is SGHVS and CDR2 is FQNEAQ. The V segment lost 3 bases and the J segment 4 bases; nucleotides outside the gene matches: 5. CDR3 protein: CASSFLAGTADTQYF. The CDR3 bases are TGTGCCAGCAGCTTCCTAGCGGGGACTGCAGATACGCAGTATTTT.